Each of the 25 T cell receptor beta chains below was sequenced from the same sample in a study of blood T cell repertoires in COVID-19. Using immunoSEQ multiplex PCR, the repertoire was profiled, and TCRdb retains in-frame clones only, with some absent. The sample shows 15,000 to 17,000 clones, about 88% of them seen only once. The sample consisted of peripheral blood. The receptors were gathered from a man aged 55 to 70 with acute or convalescent COVID-19.

This clone was found a few times. This rearrangement joins TRBV27 to TRBJ1-1, with 11 bases aligning to TRBD1. The CDR3 contains 13 residues. Germline CDR1 and CDR2: MNHEY and SMNVEV (reference sequence). Trimming at V came to 6 bases and at J to 11 bases, leaving 8 bases not matched to a gene. CDR3 DNA sequence: TGTGCCAGCAGCCCTGGACAGGGGGCATGGGCTTTCTTT. This encodes CASSPGQGAWAFF.

This clone was counted only a few times. CDR3 DNA sequence: TGTGCCTGGAGTGCCCCTAGCGGGAGCCATGTAGAGTACTTC. It translates to CAWSAPSGSHVEYF. This chain joins TRBV30 and TRBJ2-7, with TRBD2 identical over 10 bases. V gave up 1 base and J gave up 11 bases; unmatched junction bases: 11. CDR1 GTSNPN and CDR2 SVGIG come from the germline V gene (reference sequence). The CDR3 length is 14 residues.

This chain uses TRBV27 with TRBJ1-4; tentatively, D is TRBD1 (5 bases). This CDR3 spans 13 amino acids. Germline CDR1 MNHEY, CDR2 SMNVEV (reference sequence). With 7 bases removed from V and 5 bases from J, the gap between germline ends came to 11 bases. CDR3 sequence reads: CASMTGGNEKLFF. CDR3 in DNA: TGTGCCAGCATGACGGGGGGGAATGAAAAACTGTTTTTT. The full variable domain, in which reference TRBV27 and TRBJ1-4 provide the parts outside the CDR3, is EAQVTQNPRYLITVTGKKLTVTCSQNMNHEYMSWYRQDPGLGLRQIYYSMNVEVTDKGDVPEGYKVSRKEKRNFPLILESPSPNQTSLYFCASMTGGNEKLFFGSGTQLSVL.

The chain is built from TRBV6-6 and TRBJ1-4, with TRBD1 as a possible D gene (6 bases). V lost 5 bases and J lost 7, with 11 bases in between. CDR1 MNHNY and CDR2 SVGAGI come from the germline V gene (reference sequence). The CDR3 consists of 13 residues. The CDR3 DNA sequence: TGTGCCAGCAGTCGAGGGGGGTCTGAAAAACTGTTTTTT. Protein: CASSRGGSEKLFF.

J is TRBJ1-4 and V is TRBV20-1; a possible D gene is TRBD1 (6 bases). The CDR3 covers 14 residues. Germline lookup yields CDR1 DFQATT and CDR2 SNEGSKA (reference sequence). V was shortened by 3 bases and J by 7 bases, with 15 bases between the two germline ends. CDR3 sequence: CSASQSGVGEKLFF. The CDR3 region has the DNA TGCAGTGCTAGTCAGTCAGGGGTCGGTGAAAAACTGTTTTTT.

The V call is TRBV5-8, the J call TRBJ2-1; possibly TRBD1 for D (6 bases). The CDR3 sequence is 13 residues long. V was clipped by 4 bases and J by 4 bases, with 9 bases between them. The germline V gene encodes CDR1 SGHTS and CDR2 YDEGEE. The CDR3 DNA is TGTGCCAGCAGCCGGACAGTTTACAATGAGCAGTTCTTC. It translates to CASSRTVYNEQFF.

This clone has only one observation. The chain is built from TRBV28 and TRBJ1-4; D remains ambiguous. Trimming left V 4 bases short and J 0 bases short, with 15 bases between. This CDR3 contains 17 residues. Germline V gene data show CDR1 as MDHEN and CDR2 as SYDVKM. CDR3 in amino acids: CASSSGGVDPTNEKLFF. The DNA for the CDR3 is TGTGCCAGCAGTTCGGGTGGTGTGGATCCAACTAATGAAAAACTGTTTTTT.

V is TRBV28 and J is TRBJ1-5; 8 bases are a match to TRBD1. Unmatched junction bases numbered 11, after V lost 3 bases and J lost 4 bases. From germline, CDR1 is MDHEN and CDR2 SYDVKM. The length of the CDR3 is 17 residues. This CDR3 reads CASSFVVGTGLNQPQHF. The CDR3 region has the DNA TGTGCCAGCAGTTTTGTAGTAGGGACAGGTCTGAATCAGCCCCAGCATTTT.

The rearrangement joins TRBV30 to TRBJ2-6; D is undetermined. The CDR3 is 13 residues long. Germline CDR1 and CDR2: GTSNPN and SVGIG (reference sequence). The germline V and J ends were trimmed by 8 bases and 4 bases, with 12 bases remaining between them. This chain's CDR3 is CAGSAVGANVLTF. CDR3 in DNA: TGTGCCGGCAGCGCGGTCGGGGCCAACGTCCTGACTTTC.

The chain couples TRBV7-2 to TRBJ1-3; a possible D gene is TRBD1 (5 bases). This CDR3 has 16 residues. Trimming took off 4 bases at V and 0 bases at J, with 13 bases between the two ends. Germline lookup yields CDR1 SGHTA and CDR2 FQGNSA. CDR3 amino acids: CASSYDSNLSGNTIYF. In nucleotides, the CDR3 is TGTGCCAGCAGCTATGACAGCAACCTCTCTGGAAACACCATATATTTT.

The chain employs TRBV28 and TRBJ1-5, with a weak D call TRBD1 (5 bases). The length of the CDR3 is 13 residues. The V gene lost 3 bases and the J gene lost 2 bases, with 5 bases spanning the gap. Germline CDR1 is MDHEN and CDR2 is SYDVKM. CDR3 DNA: TGTGCCAGCAGTTTGACAGGCAATCAGCCCCAGCATTTT. Translation gives CASSLTGNQPQHF.

This clone showed up just once. The genes are TRBV10-3 and TRBJ2-5; D perhaps matches TRBD2 (6 bases). The CDR3 runs to 13 residues. V lost 6 bases, J lost 3 bases, and 11 bases lay in between. The germline V gene has CDR1 ENHRY and CDR2 SYGVKD. CDR3 sequence: CAIRTGGEETQYF. CDR3 nucleotides: TGTGCCATCAGAACAGGAGGGGAAGAGACCCAGTACTTC.

This chain joins TRBV5-5 and TRBJ2-7, with 7 bases aligning to TRBD1. V lost 0 bases and J lost 7; bases outside the gene matches: 7. The CDR3 is 14 amino acids. Germline loops: CDR1 SGHKS, CDR2 YYEKEE (reference sequence). DNA for the CDR3: TGTGCCAGCAGCTTGGGACAGGGTAATCGAGAGCAGTACTTC. Translation gives CASSLGQGNREQYF.

This clone was picked up a small number of times. The rearrangement links TRBV6-5 to TRBJ2-7; a possible D gene is TRBD1 (6 bases). Germline V lookup: CDR1 MNHEY, CDR2 SVGAGI. The CDR3 has 16 amino acids. The ends were cut back, 1 base at V and 3 bases at J, with 16 bases in the middle. CDR3 amino acids: CASSYFRGRGNYEQYF. CDR3 nucleotides: TGTGCCAGCAGTTACTTCCGTGGCAGGGGTAACTACGAGCAGTACTTC.

The chain links TRBV13 to TRBJ2-7, with 10 bases matching TRBD1. This CDR3 region has 15 residues. J gave up 2 bases and V 4 bases, and 5 bases lay outside the gene matches. CDR1 is PRHDT, CDR2 FYEKMQ, per germline (reference sequence). CDR3 residues: CASSSAGQGTYEQYF. In nucleotides, the CDR3 is TGTGCCAGCAGCTCCGCGGGACAGGGGACCTACGAGCAGTACTTC. Supplemented by reference TRBV13 and TRBJ2-7, the full variable domain reads AAGVIQSPRHLIKEKRETATLKCYPIPRHDTVYWYQQGPGQDPQFLISFYEKMQSDKGSIPDRFSAQQFSDYHSELNMSSLELGDSALYFCASSSAGQGTYEQYFGPGTRLTVT.

V gene TRBV7-2 combines with J gene TRBJ1-1; D is undetermined. Trimming pared 4 bases from V and 1 base from J, leaving 7 bases between. The CDR3 sequence is 13 residues long. The germline gives CDR1 SGHTA, CDR2 FQGNSA. For the CDR3, the DNA is TGTGCCAGCAGCTCGGGATGGAACACTGAAGCTTTCTTT. This sequence encodes CASSSGWNTEAFF.

The genes are TRBV7-8 and TRBJ2-7; possible D gene TRBD1, 9 bases. The CDR3 is 17 residues long. V lost 7 bases and J lost 3, with 25 bases in between. Per the germline V gene, CDR1 is SGHVS and CDR2 is FQNEAQ. DNA of the CDR3: TGTGCCAGCACTTGGACAGGGGCCGGGACTAGGCGCTACGAGCAGTACTTC. This translates into CASTWTGAGTRRYEQYF.

The rearrangement joins TRBV6-1 to TRBJ1-5, with D uncertain. Germline lookup yields CDR1 MNHNS and CDR2 SASEGT. V shed 0 bases and J shed 6 bases, with 9 bases lying between them. This CDR3 is 14 amino acids long. Here the CDR3 reads CASSEAGAGQPQHF. In nucleotides, the CDR3 is TGTGCCAGCAGTGAAGCCGGAGCGGGTCAGCCCCAGCATTTT.

The chain uses TRBV7-3 and TRBJ2-2; 10 bases fit TRBD1. V was pared by 6 bases and J by 4 bases, with 5 bases of the junction left unmatched. The CDR3 has 15 residues. CDR1 SGHTA and CDR2 FQGTGA come from the germline V gene. The CDR3: CASRRQGAGTGELFF. In nucleotides, the CDR3 is TGTGCCAGCAGGAGACAGGGGGCGGGCACCGGGGAGCTGTTTTTT.

The chain recombines TRBV7-9 with TRBJ2-1; 8 nucleotides align to TRBD2. Germline CDR1 and CDR2: SEHNR and FQNEAQ (reference sequence). The ends lost 6 bases at V and 8 bases at J; junction bases unmatched: 21. This CDR3 is 18 amino acids long. The CDR3 DNA follows: TGTGCCAGCAGTAAAAGGCCTAGCGGGTGGGTTGGCGGCGATGAGCAGTTCTTC. It encodes CASSKRPSGWVGGDEQFF.

This clone occurred once. The gene calls are TRBV4-2 and TRBJ2-2; the match to TRBD2 covers 8 bases. Germline trimming cut 3 bases from V and 3 bases from J; bases unmatched to any gene: 9. The CDR3 extends over 17 amino acids. CDR1 is LGHNA and CDR2 is YNFKEQ in the germline V gene. CDR3 region: CASSHDLAGTYTGELFF. The CDR3 DNA reads as TGTGCCAGCAGCCATGACTTAGCGGGGACCTACACCGGGGAGCTGTTTTTT.

The chain has TRBV9 and TRBJ1-1; D remains ambiguous. Germline CDR1 reads SGDLS; CDR2 reads YYNGEE. The ends were cut back, 2 bases at V and 6 bases at J, with 14 bases in the middle. The CDR3 consists of 14 residues. Written as DNA, the CDR3 is TGTGCCAGCAGCGTCGAGGGTTTTGCCTCTGAAGCTTTCTTT. Protein: CASSVEGFASEAFF.

The V and J genes are TRBV5-1 and TRBJ2-3, with a possible D match to TRBD2 (5 bases). The V gene's germline CDR1 is SGHRS and CDR2 YFSETQ. CDR3 length: 14 residues. Trimming removed 0 bases from V and 0 bases from J, with 5 bases in between. The CDR3 bases are TGCGCCAGCAGCTTGGGCGGGAGCACAGATACGCAGTATTTT. Encoded protein: CASSLGGSTDTQYF. The complete variable domain, with remaining parts taken from reference TRBV5-1 and TRBJ2-3, reads KAGVTQTPRYLIKTRGQQVTLSCSPISGHRSVSWYQQTPGQGLQFLFEYFSETQRNKGNFPGRFSGRQFSNSRSEMNVSTLELGDSALYLCASSLGGSTDTQYFGPGTRLTVL.

In this sample, this clone turned up once. V is TRBV19 and J is TRBJ2-2; 7 bases line up with TRBD2. Germline V gives CDR1 LNHDA, CDR2 SQIVND (reference sequence). CDR3 size: 16 residues. V trimming: 3 bases; J trimming: 2 bases; junction bases outside the gene matches: 6. CDR3 DNA: TGTGCCAGTAGTATCGGGCTAGCGGTAAACACCGGGGAGCTGTTTTTT. It encodes CASSIGLAVNTGELFF.

In this sample, this clone turned up a few times. The CDR3 protein is CASSSGTSGPGELFF. DNA for the CDR3: TGTGCCAGCAGTTCCGGGACTAGCGGGCCCGGGGAGCTGTTTTTT. This sequence joins TRBV5-4 and TRBJ2-2, with 12 bases aligning to TRBD2. V was clipped by 5 bases and J by 6 bases; unmatched bases: 5. Germline lookup yields CDR1 SGHNT and CDR2 YYREEE (reference sequence). CDR3 size: 15 residues. Filled out from reference TRBV5-4 and TRBJ2-2, the complete variable domain reads ETGVTQSPTHLIKTRGQQVTLRCSSQSGHNTVSWYQQALGQGPQFIFQYYREEENGRGNFPPRFSGLQFPNYSSELNVNALELDDSALYLCASSSGTSGPGELFFGEGSRLTVL.